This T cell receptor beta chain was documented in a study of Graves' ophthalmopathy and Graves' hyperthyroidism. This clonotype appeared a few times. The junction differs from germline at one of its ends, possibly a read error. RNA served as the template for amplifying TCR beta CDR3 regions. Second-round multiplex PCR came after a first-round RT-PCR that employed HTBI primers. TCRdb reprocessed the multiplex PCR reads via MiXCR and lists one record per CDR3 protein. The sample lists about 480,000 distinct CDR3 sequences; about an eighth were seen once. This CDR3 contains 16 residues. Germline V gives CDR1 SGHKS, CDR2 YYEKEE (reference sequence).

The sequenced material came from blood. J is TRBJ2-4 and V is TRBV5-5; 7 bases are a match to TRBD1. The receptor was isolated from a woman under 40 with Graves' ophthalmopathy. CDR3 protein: CASSPRQGRSGNIKYF. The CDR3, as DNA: TGTGCCAGCAGCCCAAGACAGGGAAGGTCCGGAAACATTAAGTACTTC.